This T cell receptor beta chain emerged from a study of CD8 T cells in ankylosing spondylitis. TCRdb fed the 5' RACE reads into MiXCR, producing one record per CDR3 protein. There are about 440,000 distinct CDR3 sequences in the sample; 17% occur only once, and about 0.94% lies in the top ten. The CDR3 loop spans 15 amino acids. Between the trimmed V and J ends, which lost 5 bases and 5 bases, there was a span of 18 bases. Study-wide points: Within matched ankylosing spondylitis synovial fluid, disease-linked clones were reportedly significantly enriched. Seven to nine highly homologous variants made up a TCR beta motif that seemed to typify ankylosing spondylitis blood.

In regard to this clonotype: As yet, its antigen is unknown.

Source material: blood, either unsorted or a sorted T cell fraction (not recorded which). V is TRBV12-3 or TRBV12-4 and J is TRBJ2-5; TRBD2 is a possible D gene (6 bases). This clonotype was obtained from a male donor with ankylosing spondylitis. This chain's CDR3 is CASSPGGAAGETQYF. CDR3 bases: TGTGCCAGCAGTCCCGGGGGAGCCGCCGGGGAGACCCAGTACTTC.